A selection of T cell receptor beta chains follows, all from one sample in a study of blood T cell repertoires in COVID-19. Clones were read by immunoSEQ multiplex PCR, and TCRdb kept only the in-frame ones, dropping some. The table records 200,000 to 250,000 clones, around 90% of them present only once. The sequenced sample consisted of PBMCs or T cells enriched from blood (not recorded which). These receptors all come from a woman aged 45 to 65 with acute COVID-19. Both conserved end residues are part of each CDR3.

>TRBJ2-3|TRBV5-1
CASSPGGGAVDTQYF
>TRBJ1-2|TRBV25-1
CASSAYRSDGYTF
>TRBJ1-6|TRBV5-1
CASSLGRGSDSPLHF
>TRBJ1-6|TRBV10-3
CAIGDRDNSPLHF
>TRBJ2-6|TRBV9
CASSVAGSGANVLTF
>TRBJ1-1|TRBV3-1/TRBV3-2
CASSQAPTGAGTEAFF
>TRBJ1-6|TRBV5-1
CASSPRTGANSPLHF
>TRBJ2-1|TRBV7-2
CASSLQGAGRGLNEQFF
>TRBJ2-1|TRBV6-2/TRBV6-3
CASSYGVAGGGEQFF
>TRBJ2-1|TRBV9
CASSVSGWGVAQFF